Listed here is a single T cell receptor (beta chain). Other nucleotide sequences from this sample produce the same CDR3. The entry originates in a study of blood T cell repertoires in COVID-19. Assay used: immunoSEQ multiplex PCR; TCRdb lists only in-frame clones, some missing. The sample records some 270,000 clones, roughly nine tenths being singletons. V shed 5 bases and J 1 base; nucleotides not matched to a gene: 5. The germline V gene has CDR1 GTSNPN and CDR2 SVGIG (reference sequence). The CDR3 loop spans 14 amino acids. Sequences were obtained from peripheral blood. V gene TRBV30 combines with J gene TRBJ1-5; 7 nucleotides align to TRBD1. This sequence was found in a man aged 50-59 years with acute or convalescent COVID-19. CDR3 sequence (DNA): TGTGCCTGGTCCTCAGGGGGGAGCAATCAGCCCCAGCATTTT. It yields the protein CAWSSGGSNQPQHF.